A single sample is the source of the 31 T cell receptor beta chains below, sequenced in a study of blood T cell repertoires in COVID-19. Sequenced by immunoSEQ multiplex PCR; TCRdb stores in-frame clones only, minus some. The sample has about 140,000 clones; roughly 85% are singletons. Sequencing input: peripheral blood. Every receptor here comes from a man in his fifties with acute or convalescent COVID-19.

This clone was observed a single time. V gene TRBV6-4 combines with J gene TRBJ1-6; 9 bases map to TRBD1. Losses at the gene ends were 6 bases for V and 9 bases for J; bases not matched to a gene: 12. This CDR3 has 16 residues. Germline V gene data show CDR1 as MRHNA and CDR2 as SNTAGT. CDR3 nucleotides: TGTGCCAGCAGCGCCACGGACAGGGGAGGCGTTTCACCCCTCCACTTT. Residues: CASSATDRGGVSPLHF.

The chain combines TRBV4-2 with TRBJ2-7; 8 bases are shared with TRBD2. Germline CDR1 and CDR2: LGHNA and YNFKEQ. There are 15 residues in the CDR3. The V and J ends lost 1 base and 4 bases, in that order; junction bases with no gene match: 6. The DNA of the CDR3 is TGTGCCAGCAGCCAAGTGTCCAGCGGGAGTTACGAGCAGTACTTC. Translation: CASSQVSSGSYEQYF.

J is TRBJ1-4 and V is TRBV7-2, with 8 positions matching TRBD1. The V gene end was trimmed by 5 bases and the J gene end by 8 bases; junction bases not matched to a gene: 10. From germline, CDR1 is SGHTA and CDR2 FQGNSA. CDR3 size: 15 residues. CDR3 DNA: TGTGCCAGCAGCAGCGACAGGGGAAGTGAGGAAAAACTGTTTTTT. This translates into CASSSDRGSEEKLFF.

This rearrangement joins TRBV7-9 to TRBJ2-1, with a weak D call TRBD1 (5 bases). The CDR3 totals 16 residues. Germline values: CDR1 SEHNR, CDR2 FQNEAQ (reference sequence). Trimming pared 5 bases from V and 0 bases from J, leaving 14 bases between. The CDR3 protein is CASSDNRQSSYNEQFF. CDR3 DNA: TGTGCCAGCAGCGATAACCGACAGAGCTCCTACAATGAGCAGTTCTTC.

V usage is TRBV19 and J usage is TRBJ2-7; TRBD1 aligns across 9 bases. V lost 7 bases to trimming and J lost 5 bases; unmatched junction nucleotides: 6. The CDR3 is made up of 13 amino acids. Germline values: CDR1 LNHDA, CDR2 SQIVND (reference sequence). The CDR3 protein is CASTSTGGHEQYF. The CDR3 DNA reads TGTGCCAGTACCTCGACAGGGGGGCACGAGCAGTACTTC. The full variable domain, its missing parts supplied by reference TRBV19 and TRBJ2-7, is DGGITQSPKYLFRKEGQNVTLSCEQNLNHDAMYWYRQDPGQGLRLIYYSQIVNDFQKGDIAEGYSVSREKKESFPLTVTSAQKNPTAFYLCASTSTGGHEQYFGPGTRLTVT.

This chain uses TRBV5-1 with TRBJ2-5; 8 bases agree with TRBD1. The junction had 4 bases not matched to a gene; V was cut back by 2 bases and J by 4 bases. Germline CDR1 reads SGHRS; CDR2 reads YFSETQ. The CDR3 spans 14 residues. CDR3 nucleotide sequence: TGCGCCAGCAGCTTCAGGACAGGGCGAGAGACCCAGTACTTC. This gives the protein CASSFRTGRETQYF.

V usage is TRBV7-2 and J usage is TRBJ2-1; unclear D gene. Germline assignment: CDR1 SGHTA and CDR2 FQGNSA. V was pared by 1 base and J by 13 bases, with 14 bases between. The CDR3 is 13 residues long. Written as DNA, the CDR3 is TGTGCCAGCAGCTTAGGCCCTTTGCGGATTCAGTTCTTC. It encodes CASSLGPLRIQFF.

The chain uses TRBV27 and TRBJ2-1, with 7 bases lining up with TRBD1. The CDR3 extends over 15 amino acids. The junction had 7 bases not matched to a gene; V was cut back by 5 bases and J by 3 bases. Germline CDR1 is MNHEY and CDR2 is SMNVEV (reference sequence). CDR3 residues: CASSLMQGVYNEQFF. CDR3 bases: TGTGCCAGCAGTCTTATGCAGGGGGTCTACAATGAGCAGTTCTTC.

This chain connects TRBV6-5 to TRBJ1-6; no clear D. The ends were cut back, 2 bases at V and 5 bases at J, with 10 bases in the middle. The germline V gene encodes CDR1 MNHEY and CDR2 SVGAGI. The CDR3 consists of 15 residues. CDR3 coding DNA: TGTGCCAGCAGTTACACGGCAGGCGATAATTCACCCCTCCACTTT. Its translation: CASSYTAGDNSPLHF.

The CDR3 reads CATSRDRGQGYNEQFF. CDR3 coding DNA: TGTGCCACCAGCAGAGATAGGGGACAGGGCTACAATGAGCAGTTCTTC. The rearrangement joins TRBV15 to TRBJ2-1, with 9 nucleotides matching TRBD1. Germline V gene lookup returns CDR1 LNHNV and CDR2 YYDKDF (reference sequence). The CDR3 consists of 16 residues. The J segment lost 3 bases and the V segment lost 0 bases, leaving 3 bases of the junction unmatched.

This clone came up a few times. The genes are TRBV5-4 and TRBJ2-7; D not certain. V was cut by 1 base and J by 7 bases, with 15 bases left in between. The CDR3 loop spans 14 amino acids. Germline V lookup: CDR1 SGHNT, CDR2 YYREEE (reference sequence). CDR3 sequence (DNA): TGTGCCAGCAGCTTGTGGTCGTCTACCAGGGAGCAGTACTTC. This encodes CASSLWSSTREQYF.

In this sample, this clone turned up a few times. The gene calls are TRBV7-2 and TRBJ2-1, with 7 nucleotides matching TRBD2. Germline-derived CDR1 and CDR2 are SGHTA and FQGNSA. The junction had 7 bases not matched to a gene; V was cut back by 7 bases and J by 1 base. The CDR3 consists of 15 residues. The CDR3 DNA reads TGTGCCAGCATTACAGCGGGGTATTCCTACAATGAGCAGTTCTTC. It specifies CASITAGYSYNEQFF.

The rearrangement joins TRBV27 to TRBJ1-4; no definite D call. The CDR3 is made up of 16 amino acids. V lost 5 bases, J lost 5 bases, and 18 bases lay in between. CDR1 and CDR2 (germline): MNHEY, SMNVEV (reference sequence). The CDR3 DNA is TGTGCCAGCAGTCTCGGGTGGCCTATAAGGAATGAAAAACTGTTTTTT. It translates to CASSLGWPIRNEKLFF.

This clone was seen once. The chain links TRBV29-1 to TRBJ2-6; D is unresolved. In germline, CDR1 is SQVTM, CDR2 ANQGSEA. Between the trimmed V and J ends, which lost 7 bases and 2 bases, there was a span of 9 bases. CDR3 length equals 13 residues. The CDR3 here is CSALGAGANVLTF. CDR3 in DNA: TGCAGCGCCCTGGGCGCTGGGGCCAACGTCCTGACTTTC.

The V and J genes are TRBV6-4 and TRBJ2-7, with D tentatively TRBD1 (6 bases). The CDR3 contains 14 residues. V was shortened by 9 bases and J by 2 bases, with 17 bases between the two germline ends. CDR1 and CDR2 (germline): MRHNA, SNTAGT. For the CDR3, the DNA is TGTGCCAGGACCTCGGGGCAGGGGCCCTACGAGCAGTACTTC. This codes for CARTSGQGPYEQYF.

The chain couples TRBV28 to TRBJ2-7; tentatively, D is TRBD2 (5 bases). Germline V lookup: CDR1 MDHEN, CDR2 SYDVKM. The CDR3 totals 13 residues. The ends were cut back, 6 bases at V and 5 bases at J, with 14 bases in the middle. This CDR3 reads CASRPSGVDEQYF. The CDR3 DNA reads TGTGCCAGCAGACCCTCCGGGGTCGACGAGCAGTACTTC.

This clone has only one observation. The chain couples TRBV7-9 to TRBJ2-4, with unresolved D. The CDR3 spans 13 residues. CDR1 is SEHNR and CDR2 is FQNEAQ in the germline V gene (reference sequence). V was shortened by 4 bases and J by 5 bases, with 9 bases between the two germline ends. This CDR3 is CASSSSPENIQYF. The DNA of the CDR3 is TGTGCCAGCAGCTCTAGTCCCGAAAACATTCAGTACTTC.

The chain uses TRBV5-4 and TRBJ1-2; 10 bases match TRBD1. The CDR3 sequence is 15 residues long. From germline, CDR1 is SGHNT and CDR2 YYREEE (reference sequence). Losses at the gene ends were 0 bases for V and 8 bases for J; bases not matched to a gene: 7. The DNA for the CDR3 is TGTGCCAGCAGCTTGGTGGGACAGGGGAAGAAAGGCTACACCTTC. Translating gives CASSLVGQGKKGYTF.

The chain combines TRBV18 with TRBJ1-4; D is possibly TRBD1 (6 bases). The CDR3 is 15 amino acids. V lost 1 base and J lost 0, with 6 bases in between. Germline loops: CDR1 KGHSH, CDR2 LQKENI. In DNA form, the CDR3 reads TGTGCCAGCTCACCACAGGGGGCAACTAATGAAAAACTGTTTTTT. Its protein is CASSPQGATNEKLFF.

V and J are TRBV6-1 and TRBJ2-3, with unresolved D. Trimming took off 1 base at V and 4 bases at J, with 6 bases between the two ends. Germline lookup yields CDR1 MNHNS and CDR2 SASEGT. This CDR3 spans 13 amino acids. CDR3 amino acids: CASSEGPPDTQYF. The CDR3 coding sequence is TGTGCCAGCAGTGAAGGGCCCCCAGATACGCAGTATTTT.

The chain joins TRBV7-6 to TRBJ2-5, with 7 bases identical to TRBD2. Germline CDR1 reads SGHVS; CDR2 reads FNYEAQ. The trim removed 1 base at V and 2 bases at J, leaving 7 bases unmatched. CDR3 length equals 16 residues. The CDR3 is CASSLVASGTQETQYF. The CDR3, as DNA: TGTGCCAGCAGCTTAGTGGCTAGCGGAACTCAAGAGACCCAGTACTTC. The full variable domain, with the rest looked up from reference TRBV7-6 and TRBJ2-5, is GAGVSQSPRYKVTKRGQDVALRCDPISGHVSLYWYRQALGQGPEFLTYFNYEAQQDKSGLPNDRFSAERPEGSISTLTIQRTEQRDSAMYRCASSLVASGTQETQYFGPGTRLLVL.

This chain connects TRBV19 to TRBJ2-2, with TRBD1 matching 11 bases. Germline lookup yields CDR1 LNHDA and CDR2 SQIVND (reference sequence). Trimming removed 3 bases from V and 5 bases from J; junction bases left unmatched: 2. This CDR3 contains 15 residues. CDR3 residues: CASSIGTGGTGELFF. CDR3 nucleotides: TGTGCCAGTAGTATCGGGACAGGGGGGACCGGGGAGCTGTTTTTT.

This chain links TRBV27 with TRBJ1-3; D possibly corresponds to TRBD1 (5 bases). The CDR3 spans 17 residues. Germline loops: CDR1 MNHEY, CDR2 SMNVEV (reference sequence). With 2 bases removed from V and 0 bases from J, the gap between germline ends came to 14 bases. CDR3 nucleotide sequence: TGTGCCAGCAGTTTACGCCCGGCAGGGTACTCTGGAAACACCATATATTTT. Translated: CASSLRPAGYSGNTIYF.

The chain employs TRBV5-1 and TRBJ2-1, with 13 nucleotides matching TRBD2. The CDR3 has 17 amino acids. V dropped 0 bases and J dropped 8; count of bases not matched to a gene: 8. Germline V gene sequence: CDR1 SGHRS, CDR2 YFSETQ. The CDR3 spells CASSLAIQLAGGHEQFF. The CDR3 DNA reads TGCGCCAGCAGCTTGGCCATACAACTAGCGGGGGGGCATGAGCAGTTCTTC.

This clone has only one observation. This rearrangement joins TRBV19 to TRBJ1-4; TRBD1 might be the D (6 bases). Germline assignment: CDR1 LNHDA and CDR2 SQIVND (reference sequence). V lost 5 bases, J lost 8 bases, and 18 bases lay in between. The CDR3 totals 15 residues. CDR3 nucleotides: TGTGCCAGTAGTGGTTACAGGGAAGTTGGGGAAAAACTGTTTTTT. Translated, it gives CASSGYREVGEKLFF.

The chain recombines TRBV28 with TRBJ2-7; TRBD1 matches at 12 bases. Germline CDR1 and CDR2: MDHEN and SYDVKM. The CDR3 length is 16 residues. J lost 4 bases, V lost 2 bases, and 6 bases had no gene match. The CDR3 bases are TGTGCCAGCAGTTTAGGGGGACAGGGGGCTTCATACGAGCAGTACTTC. This sequence encodes CASSLGGQGASYEQYF.

This chain links TRBV24-1 with TRBJ2-5; a possible D gene is TRBD2 (5 bases). Germline assignment: CDR1 KGHDR and CDR2 SFDVKD. The CDR3 length is 14 residues. V was clipped by 3 bases and J by 1 base, with 8 bases between them. DNA of the CDR3: TGTGCCACCAGTGATAGCCTAGCCCAAGAGACCCAGTACTTC. Protein product: CATSDSLAQETQYF.

This sequence joins TRBV5-5 and TRBJ1-2; D uncertain. The germline V and J ends were trimmed by 4 bases and 6 bases, with 10 bases remaining between them. Germline V CDR1 and CDR2: SGHKS, YYEKEE (reference sequence). The CDR3 runs 12 residues. CDR3 nucleotide sequence: TGTGCCAGCAGCAAGACAAGTAATGGCTACACCTTC. This translates into CASSKTSNGYTF. The variable domain in full, with the rest retrieved from reference TRBV5-5 and TRBJ1-2, is DAGVTQSPTHLIKTRGQQVTLRCSPISGHKSVSWYQQVLGQGPQFIFQYYEKEERGRGNFPDRFSARQFPNYSSELNVNALLLGDSALYLCASSKTSNGYTFGSGTRLTVV.

The genes are TRBV5-4 and TRBJ2-7, with D possibly TRBD1 on 6 matching bases. Germline loops: CDR1 SGHNT, CDR2 YYREEE (reference sequence). CDR3 length equals 14 residues. Trimming removed 4 bases from V and 3 bases from J, with 14 bases in between. This chain's CDR3 is CASSPWDNNYEQYF. CDR3 nucleotide sequence: TGTGCCAGCAGCCCCTGGGACAACAACTACGAGCAGTACTTC.

The CDR3 spells CASSQAGRVSNYGYTF. CDR3 coding DNA: TGTGCCAGCAGCCAGGCTGGGCGAGTGAGTAACTATGGCTACACCTTC. J is TRBJ1-2 and V is TRBV3-1 (or the pseudogene TRBV3-2); D gene ambiguous. Trimming pared 3 bases from V and 1 base from J, leaving 15 bases between. The CDR3 length is 16 residues. Germline values: CDR1 LGHDT, CDR2 YNNKEL (reference sequence).

The chain has TRBV29-1 and TRBJ2-7, with D perhaps matching TRBD2 (5 bases). Germline lookup yields CDR1 SQVTM and CDR2 ANQGSEA. This CDR3 has 15 residues. The V end lost 4 bases, the J end lost 6 bases, and 22 bases lay between the germline ends. Here the CDR3 DNA reads TGCAGCGTTGTGAGGGAACTAGGAAGGTCCGGCGAGCAGTACTTC. It specifies CSVVRELGRSGEQYF.